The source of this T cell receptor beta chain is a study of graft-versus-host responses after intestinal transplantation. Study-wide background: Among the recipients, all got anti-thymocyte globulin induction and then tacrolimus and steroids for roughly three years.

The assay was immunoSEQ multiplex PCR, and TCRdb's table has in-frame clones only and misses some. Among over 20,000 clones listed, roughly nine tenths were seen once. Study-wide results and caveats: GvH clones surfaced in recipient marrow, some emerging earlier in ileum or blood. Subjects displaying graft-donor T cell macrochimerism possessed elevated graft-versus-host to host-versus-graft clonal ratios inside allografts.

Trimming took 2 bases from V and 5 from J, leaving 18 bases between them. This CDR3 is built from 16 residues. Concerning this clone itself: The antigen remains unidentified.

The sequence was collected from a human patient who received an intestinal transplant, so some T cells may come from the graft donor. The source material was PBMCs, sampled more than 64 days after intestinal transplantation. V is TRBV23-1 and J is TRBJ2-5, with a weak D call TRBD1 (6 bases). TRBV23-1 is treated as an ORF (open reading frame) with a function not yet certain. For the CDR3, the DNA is TGCGCCAGCAGTCAAAGAGGAACAGGGTTATGGGAGACCCAGTACTTC. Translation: CASSQRGTGLWETQYF.